These T cell receptor beta chains were read from a single sample in a study of metastatic and nonmetastatic thyroid tumors. MiXCR re-clonotyped the PCR reads for TCRdb. The profile shows 25,000 to 35,000 clones, around 16% of them singletons. Sequenced input: blood. These receptors all come from a female donor with papillary thyroid cancer or a benign thyroid nodule (not recorded which). Some clones in this sample may be carry-over from other donors' samples. Both conserved end residues are part of each CDR3. Fields, in order: clone size, J gene, V gene, D gene, CDR3 protein, CDR3 DNA. A D gene is named only where the DNA matches it firmly. Not all rows give a size; the values are once, few, many and, for expanded clones, a class.

abundance: few; j_gene: TRBJ2-7; v_gene: TRBV6-1; d_gene: -; CDR3aa: CASRMTESYEQYF; CDR3nt: TGTGCCAGCAGGATGACGGAGTCCTACGAGCAGTACTTC
abundance: many; j_gene: TRBJ2-3; v_gene: TRBV19; d_gene: -; CDR3aa: CASSIPSTDTQYF; CDR3nt: TGTGCCAGTAGTATCCCGAGCACAGATACGCAGTATTTT
abundance: many; j_gene: TRBJ2-7; v_gene: TRBV30; d_gene: -; CDR3aa: CASRSSYEQYF; CDR3nt: TGTGCCTCTCGTTCATCCTACGAGCAGTACTTC
abundance: many; j_gene: TRBJ1-1; v_gene: TRBV2; d_gene: -; CDR3aa: CASSQGGSTEAFF; CDR3nt: TGTGCCAGCAGCCAAGGGGGAAGCACTGAAGCTTTCTTT
abundance: many; j_gene: TRBJ2-1; v_gene: TRBV20-1; d_gene: TRBD2; CDR3aa: CSAKSGGIYNEQFF; CDR3nt: TGCAGTGCCAAGAGCGGGGGAATCTACAATGAGCAGTTCTTC
abundance: -; j_gene: TRBJ2-1; v_gene: TRBV5-6; d_gene: -; CDR3aa: CASSGRPHEQFF; CDR3nt: TGTGCCAGCAGCGGACGGCCCCATGAGCAGTTCTTC
abundance: few; j_gene: TRBJ2-7; v_gene: TRBV7-9; d_gene: -; CDR3aa: CASSLGDYEQYF; CDR3nt: TGTGCCAGCAGCTTAGGTGACTACGAGCAGTACTTC
abundance: many; j_gene: TRBJ2-7; v_gene: TRBV24-1; d_gene: -; CDR3aa: CATSTPGAYEQYF; CDR3nt: TGTGCCACCAGTACTCCGGGTGCATACGAGCAGTACTTC
abundance: few; j_gene: TRBJ2-2; v_gene: TRBV6-1; d_gene: TRBD2; CDR3aa: CASSEGLDTGELFF; CDR3nt: TGTGCCAGCAGTGAGGGACTAGACACCGGGGAGCTGTTTTTT
abundance: few; j_gene: TRBJ2-1; v_gene: TRBV6-1; d_gene: -; CDR3aa: CASSNGQLDYNEQFF; CDR3nt: TGTGCCAGCAGTAACGGACAGTTGGACTACAATGAGCAGTTCTTC
abundance: -; j_gene: TRBJ1-2; v_gene: TRBV7-6; d_gene: -; CDR3aa: CASSIGTNYGYTF; CDR3nt: TGTGCCAGCAGCATCGGGACGAACTATGGCTACACCTTC
abundance: -; j_gene: TRBJ2-1; v_gene: TRBV24-1; d_gene: -; CDR3aa: CATSDLGGAENEQFF; CDR3nt: TGTGCCACCAGTGACCTCGGAGGGGCTGAGAATGAGCAGTTCTTC
abundance: -; j_gene: TRBJ2-1; v_gene: TRBV20-1; d_gene: -; CDR3aa: CSARDYQGLVYNEKFF; CDR3nt: TGCAGTGCTAGAGATTACCAGGGGCTAGTATACAATGAGAAGTTCTTC
abundance: -; j_gene: TRBJ2-1; v_gene: TRBV30; d_gene: -; CDR3aa: CAWRDPTGENNEQFF; CDR3nt: TGTGCCTGGAGGGACCCTACCGGGGAGAACAATGAGCAGTTCTTC
abundance: medium-sized; j_gene: TRBJ2-7; v_gene: TRBV6-1; d_gene: TRBD1; CDR3aa: CASRSRQGKQYF; CDR3nt: TGTGCCAGCAGGTCTCGACAGGGAAAGCAGTACTTC
abundance: many; j_gene: TRBJ2-1; v_gene: TRBV15; d_gene: -; CDR3aa: CATSTRLVGRYSEQFF; CDR3nt: TGTGCCACCAGCACGAGACTAGTGGGGAGGTACAGTGAGCAGTTCTTC
abundance: few; j_gene: TRBJ1-2; v_gene: TRBV6-9; d_gene: -; CDR3aa: CASSYTGAIGYGYTF; CDR3nt: TGTGCCAGCAGTTATACAGGCGCCATAGGCTATGGCTACACCTTC
abundance: many; j_gene: TRBJ1-5; v_gene: TRBV7-9; d_gene: -; CDR3aa: CASSLDSNQPQHF; CDR3nt: TGTGCCAGCAGCTTGGACAGCAATCAGCCCCAGCATTTT
abundance: few; j_gene: TRBJ2-1; v_gene: TRBV6-4; d_gene: TRBD2; CDR3aa: CASSAGRGVYNEQFF; CDR3nt: TGTGCCAGCAGCGCCGGACGGGGGGTTTACAATGAGCAGTTCTTC
abundance: medium-sized; j_gene: TRBJ2-2; v_gene: TRBV12-3/TRBV12-4; d_gene: -; CDR3aa: CASSFGRVTGELFF; CDR3nt: TGTGCCAGCAGTTTTGGCAGGGTTACCGGGGAGCTGTTTTTT
abundance: many; j_gene: TRBJ1-2; v_gene: TRBV5-5; d_gene: -; CDR3aa: CASSPEGGSYGYTF; CDR3nt: TGTGCCAGCAGCCCGGAGGGGGGAAGCTATGGCTACACCTTC
abundance: -; j_gene: TRBJ2-5; v_gene: TRBV19; d_gene: -; CDR3aa: CASRPGADGGTQYF; CDR3nt: TGTGCCAGTAGGCCCGGGGCGGACGGGGGGACCCAGTACTTC
abundance: -; j_gene: TRBJ2-5; v_gene: TRBV28; d_gene: -; CDR3aa: CASSRTVLETQYF; CDR3nt: TGTGCCAGCAGCCGAACGGTGTTAGAGACCCAGTACTTC
abundance: medium-sized; j_gene: TRBJ2-3; v_gene: TRBV28; d_gene: TRBD1; CDR3aa: CASRRFRGQRYTDTQYF; CDR3nt: TGTGCCAGCAGACGATTCAGGGGACAGAGATACACAGATACGCAGTATTTT
abundance: -; j_gene: TRBJ2-1; v_gene: TRBV3-1; d_gene: -; CDR3aa: CASSQSDNEQFF; CDR3nt: TGTGCCAGCAGCCAGTCAGACAATGAGCAGTTCTTC
abundance: many; j_gene: TRBJ2-7; v_gene: TRBV14; d_gene: -; CDR3aa: CASSQAAYEQYF; CDR3nt: TGTGCCAGCAGCCAAGCAGCCTACGAGCAGTACTTC